One sample yielded the 24 T cell receptor beta chains listed below, sequenced in a study of T cells in Graves' hyperthyroidism and ophthalmopathy. TCR beta CDR3 regions were amplified from RNA. When the TCR CDR3 underwent first-round RT-PCR, the HTBI primer set was used. TCRdb analysed the multiplex PCR reads with MiXCR anew, one entry per CDR3 protein. The sample includes around 620,000 distinct CDR3 sequences, 14% of them seen just once. The sample consisted of blood. These receptors were collected from a woman between 18 and 30 years old with Graves' ophthalmopathy.

This clonotype was observed a handful of times. The CDR3 DNA is TGCAGCGTTGTGCTGGGACGGTCTCAAGAGACCCAGTACTTC. Translated: CSVVLGRSQETQYF. V is TRBV29-1 and J is TRBJ2-5; D might be TRBD1 or TRBD2, each matching 5 bases. Germline CDR1 is SQVTM and CDR2 is ANQGSEA. The CDR3 extends over 14 amino acids. The V gene lost 4 bases and the J gene lost 2 bases, with 14 bases spanning the gap.

V usage is TRBV12-3 or TRBV12-4 and J usage is TRBJ2-5, with TRBD1 matching 8 bases. V gave up 10 bases and J gave up 1 base; unmatched junction bases: 2. CDR3 length equals 12 residues. Here the CDR3 reads CAIQGAQETQYF. CDR3 DNA: TGTGCCATCCAGGGGGCCCAAGAGACCCAGTACTTC.

As regards this clonotype: A read error may be the cause here, since a much bigger clone is one base away. The J gene is TRBJ1-1, the V gene TRBV6-9; D gene ambiguous. V was cut by 4 bases and J by 8 bases, with 14 bases left in between. Germline V lookup: CDR1 MNHGY, CDR2 SVAAGI. The CDR3 is made up of 13 amino acids. As DNA, the CDR3 is TGTGCCAGCAGTTCAAGAGCTGGAGGGGAAGCTTTCTTT. It translates to CASSSRAGGEAFF.

This chain connects TRBV4-3 to TRBJ2-2; TRBD2 aligns across 7 bases. Germline CDR1 reads LGHNA; CDR2 reads YSLEER. Trimming took 2 bases from V and 7 from J; bases not matched to a gene: 10. The CDR3 sequence is 16 residues long. Here the CDR3 DNA reads TGCGCCAGCAGCCAAAGTCCACGGGAGCGGGGCGGGGAGCTGTTTTTT. Translated: CASSQSPRERGGELFF.

This clonotype was detected a few times. The rearrangement links TRBV27 to TRBJ2-3, with TRBD1 identical over 9 bases. J gave up 1 base and V 11 bases, and 25 bases lay outside the gene matches. The germline gives CDR1 MNHEY, CDR2 SMNVEV (reference sequence). This CDR3 contains 20 residues. CDR3 nucleotides: TGTGCCCCTATACCTCAGCAAGGGTGGAAGAGGACAGGGGGCACAGATACGCAGTATTTT. Translation gives CAPIPQQGWKRTGGTDTQYF.

For this clonotype: A clone one base away is much larger, so this may be a read error. This CDR3 is missing its conserved last phenylalanine or tryptophan, likely due to a read error. The V call is TRBV27, the J call TRBJ2-1; 8 bases are shared with TRBD2. The germline V gene encodes CDR1 MNHEY and CDR2 SMNVEV (reference sequence). This CDR3 region has 15 residues. V lost 8 bases to trimming and J lost 6 bases; unmatched junction nucleotides: 12. The CDR3, as DNA: TGTGCCAGCGGAAGCGGGAGTGTTCCTAGCAATGAGCAGTTCCTC. It translates to CASGSGSVPSNEQFL.

About this clonotype itself: Just one base apart from a much larger clone, this may be a read error. The J gene is TRBJ1-2, the V gene TRBV11-2; possible D gene TRBD1, 5 bases. The CDR3 has 16 residues. Germline V CDR1 and CDR2: SGHAT, FQNNGV. This CDR3 is CAGSLTPLVRAGGYTF. CDR3 nucleotides: TGTGCCGGCAGCTTAACCCCCCTGGTCAGGGCAGGAGGCTACACCTTC.

This clonotype showed up many times. V usage is TRBV20-1 and J usage is TRBJ2-7; 14 positions agree with TRBD2. Germline V gene lookup returns CDR1 DFQATT and CDR2 SNEGSKA (reference sequence). J lost 5 bases, V lost 6 bases, and 3 bases had no gene match. CDR3 length: 13 residues. The CDR3, as DNA: TGCAGTGCCCGACTAGCGGGAGGGGACGAGCAGTACTTC. It encodes CSARLAGGDEQYF.

This clonotype was recorded at least ten times. V usage is TRBV4-2 and J usage is TRBJ2-5; 8 nucleotides align to TRBD2. Per germline, CDR1 LGHNA and CDR2 YNFKEQ. The CDR3 runs 16 residues. V was clipped by 1 base and J by 5 bases; unmatched bases: 9. The CDR3 DNA follows: TGTGCCAGCAGCCAAGGGGGAGCGGGAGCAACGGAGACCCAGTACTTC. Its translation is CASSQGGAGATETQYF.

The CDR3 nucleotides are TGCAGTGCTAGAGGGGCTAGCGGGAGTGGGGAGCAGTACTTC. Residues: CSARGASGSGEQYF. The chain is built from TRBV20-1 and TRBJ2-7, with TRBD2 matching 10 bases. Germline assignment: CDR1 DFQATT and CDR2 SNEGSKA (reference sequence). The ends lost 1 base at V and 7 bases at J; junction bases unmatched: 7. The CDR3 spans 14 residues.

This clonotype was observed at least ten times. The chain joins TRBV24-1 to TRBJ2-2; D tentatively fits TRBD1 or TRBD2 (5 bases each). This CDR3 comprises 16 residues. The germline V and J ends were trimmed by 3 bases and 3 bases, with 13 bases remaining between them. CDR1 is KGHDR, CDR2 SFDVKD, per germline. CDR3 DNA: TGTGCCACCAGTGATCCCGGGACCGACTACACCGGGGAGCTGTTTTTT. Protein product: CATSDPGTDYTGELFF.

This clonotype was recorded at least ten times. The CDR3 loop is CASSPREGAAEAFF. DNA for the CDR3: TGTGCCAGCAGCCCAAGAGAGGGGGCCGCTGAAGCTTTCTTT. V is TRBV5-5 and J is TRBJ1-1; 7 bases are shared with TRBD1. V was clipped by 4 bases and J by 6 bases; unmatched bases: 9. There are 14 residues in the CDR3. Germline assignment: CDR1 SGHKS and CDR2 YYEKEE (reference sequence).

The sample holds many counts of this clonotype. The chain is built from TRBV7-2 and TRBJ2-1, with D possibly matching TRBD1 (6 bases). Germline CDR1 SGHTA, CDR2 FQGNSA. The CDR3 is made up of 17 amino acids. V lost 0 bases and J 3 bases, leaving 15 bases between the germline ends. CDR3 bases: TGTGCCAGCAGCTTAGCACCAGGGGCCGAAATCTACAATGAGCAGTTCTTC. Protein product: CASSLAPGAEIYNEQFF.

This clonotype came up many times. The chain combines TRBV5-1 with TRBJ2-7; D unresolved. The CDR3 extends over 13 amino acids. Germline V gene sequence: CDR1 SGHRS, CDR2 YFSETQ. Trimming cost V 9 bases and J 4 bases, with 17 bases left between them. CDR3 region: CATGLTAEYEQYF. In DNA form, the CDR3 reads TGCGCCACAGGTTTGACGGCCGAGTACGAGCAGTACTTC. The full variable domain, its missing parts supplied by reference TRBV5-1 and TRBJ2-7, is KAGVTQTPRYLIKTRGQQVTLSCSPISGHRSVSWYQQTPGQGLQFLFEYFSETQRNKGNFPGRFSGRQFSNSRSEMNVSTLELGDSALYLCATGLTAEYEQYFGPGTRLTVT.

At least ten counts were recorded for this clonotype. V and J are TRBV20-1 and TRBJ2-7; the D gene is possibly TRBD2 (7 bases). CDR3 length: 14 amino acids. Germline assignment: CDR1 DFQATT and CDR2 SNEGSKA (reference sequence). Trimming took off 2 bases at V and 3 bases at J, with 14 bases between the two ends. CDR3 amino acids: CSARRRGPIYEQYF. The DNA for the CDR3 is TGCAGTGCTAGACGGCGGGGGCCTATCTACGAGCAGTACTTC.

This clonotype came up many times. This chain uses TRBV5-1 with TRBJ1-1; the D gene is possibly TRBD1 (5 bases). The germline V gene encodes CDR1 SGHRS and CDR2 YFSETQ. The CDR3 extends over 14 amino acids. V lost 5 bases, J lost 2 bases, and 13 bases lay in between. CDR3 amino acids: CASRWGGDNTEAFF. The CDR3 DNA reads as TGCGCCAGCAGGTGGGGGGGGGACAACACTGAAGCTTTCTTT.

This clonotype was seen more than once but under ten times. This sequence joins TRBV27 and TRBJ1-1; D gene ambiguous. With 8 bases removed from V and 1 base from J, the gap between germline ends came to 8 bases. The CDR3 has 12 amino acids. In germline, CDR1 is MNHEY, CDR2 SMNVEV (reference sequence). This CDR3 is CASGPWNTEAFF. The CDR3 DNA sequence: TGTGCCAGCGGCCCATGGAACACTGAAGCTTTCTTT.

This clonotype was recorded many times. The chain carries TRBV27 and TRBJ2-2; D is undetermined. The V gene lost 5 bases and the J gene lost 6 bases, with 13 bases spanning the gap. Germline V lookup: CDR1 MNHEY, CDR2 SMNVEV (reference sequence). The CDR3 loop spans 14 amino acids. Written as DNA, the CDR3 is TGTGCCAGCAGTCCCCTCGGTTCCCCCGGGGAGCTGTTTTTT. Residues: CASSPLGSPGELFF.

Concerning this clonotype itself: Possible read error: a much larger clone is one base away. The V and J genes are TRBV10-3 and TRBJ1-5; no clear D gene. Germline-derived CDR1 and CDR2 are ENHRY and SYGVKD. The CDR3 contains 15 residues. CDR3 region: CATSESKGQGQPQHF. As DNA, the CDR3 is TGTGCCACCAGTGAGTCAAAAGGGCAAGGTCAGCCCCAGCATTTT.

This clonotype was seen ten or more times. CDR3 sequence reads: CASSSSFTYEQYF. The CDR3 nucleotides are TGTGCCAGCAGTTCTTCCTTCACCTACGAGCAGTACTTC. This chain uses TRBV27 with TRBJ2-7; no firm D call. Trimming pared 4 bases from V and 2 bases from J, leaving 9 bases between. This CDR3 contains 13 residues. CDR1 MNHEY and CDR2 SMNVEV come from the germline V gene (reference sequence).

V and J are TRBV13 and TRBJ1-3, with 10 bases matching TRBD1. V lost 4 bases and J lost 0; bases outside the gene matches: 12. Per germline, CDR1 PRHDT and CDR2 FYEKMQ (reference sequence). This CDR3 is built from 19 residues. The CDR3: CASSSATGGEVRSGNTIYF. CDR3 bases: TGTGCCAGCAGCTCGGCGACAGGGGGCGAAGTGCGCTCTGGAAACACCATATATTTT.

This clonotype has a count of ten or more. The chain combines TRBV18 with TRBJ1-1; 9 bases map to TRBD1. The CDR3 loop spans 16 amino acids. Germline V lookup: CDR1 KGHSH, CDR2 LQKENI. The V gene end was trimmed by 4 bases and the J gene end by 3 bases; junction bases not matched to a gene: 9. Here the CDR3 DNA reads TGTGCCAGCTCACTGACCGGACAGGGGCGTGACACTGAAGCTTTCTTT. It yields the protein CASSLTGQGRDTEAFF.

This clonotype appeared a few times. J is TRBJ1-1 and V is TRBV4-1, with D unresolved. There are 14 residues in the CDR3. From germline, CDR1 is MGHRA and CDR2 YSYEKL. V lost 3 bases, J lost 3 bases, and 11 bases lay in between. This CDR3 is CASSQTPGDTEAFF. The CDR3 coding sequence is TGCGCCAGCAGCCAGACACCCGGGGACACTGAAGCTTTCTTT.

The CDR3 is CASSYSPMGEQFF. The CDR3 DNA is TGTGCCAGCAGTTACTCGCCAATGGGTGAGCAGTTCTTC. The chain employs TRBV6-6 and TRBJ2-1; no reliable D call. The V and J ends lost 0 bases and 9 bases respectively, with 9 bases between them. Germline V gene data show CDR1 as MNHNY and CDR2 as SVGAGI (reference sequence). The CDR3 is 13 residues long.